A selection of T cell receptor beta chains follows, all from one sample in a study of TIL therapy for anti-PD-1-resistant metastatic lung cancer. Clones were sequenced by immunoSEQ multiplex PCR, and TCRdb holds only the in-frame ones, with some missing. The sample yields tens of thousands of clones, just under 75% seen once. The sample in question was blood, obtained at baseline. The receptors were sampled from a woman aged 25-80 years with non-small cell lung cancer. Both conserved end residues are part of each CDR3. Each record gives: V gene, clone size, J gene, D gene, CDR3 protein, CDR3 DNA. A D gene is named only where the DNA matches it firmly. Size is omitted from some rows. Given values are once, few, many or a class for expanded clones.

V: TRBV5-1
size: -
J: TRBJ1-6
D: -
CDR3: CASSSRTADNSPLHF
DNA: TGCGCCAGCAGCTCGCGGACCGCTGATAATTCACCCCTCCACTTT

V: TRBV30
size: -
J: TRBJ2-7
D: TRBD2
CDR3: CAWSALAGGGEQYF
DNA: TGTGCCTGGAGTGCCCTAGCGGGAGGGGGCGAGCAGTACTTC

V: TRBV9
size: -
J: TRBJ2-3
D: -
CDR3: CASSVESRGARSTQYF
DNA: TGTGCCAGCAGCGTAGAATCTCGGGGGGCGCGGAGCACGCAGTATTTT

V: TRBV20-1
size: few
J: TRBJ1-2
D: -
CDR3: CSPGYGYTF
DNA: TGCAGTCCGGGCTATGGCTACACCTTC

V: TRBV7-6
size: -
J: TRBJ2-4
D: TRBD2
CDR3: CASSLWAGGGRSIQCF
DNA: TGTGCCAGCAGCCTATGGGCGGGAGGAGGAAGAAGCATTCAGTGCTTC

V: TRBV2
size: -
J: TRBJ1-1
D: -
CDR3: CASRRHSITGRGTEAFF
DNA: TGTGCCAGCAGGAGACACTCCATTACAGGGAGGGGAACTGAAGCTTTCTTT

V: TRBV6-5
size: -
J: TRBJ1-2
D: -
CDR3: CASSPLDSTDYGYTF
DNA: TGTGCCAGCAGTCCCCTAGACAGCACGGACTATGGCTACACCTTC

V: TRBV11-2
size: -
J: TRBJ2-3
D: TRBD2
CDR3: CASSLSPRATSARTDTQYF
DNA: TGTGCCAGCAGCTTGTCTCCCCGGGCGACTAGCGCACGCACAGATACGCAGTATTTT

V: TRBV6-6
size: -
J: TRBJ1-1
D: -
CDR3: CASSQPAGEAFF
DNA: TGTGCCAGCAGTCAACCGGCGGGTGAAGCTTTCTTT

V: TRBV5-4
size: -
J: TRBJ2-5
D: -
CDR3: CASSNTPDGTQYF
DNA: TGTGCCAGCAGCAATACGCCAGACGGGACCCAGTACTTC

V: TRBV18
size: -
J: TRBJ2-5
D: TRBD2
CDR3: CASSYSGGPETQYF
DNA: TGTGCCAGCTCATACTCGGGGGGGCCGGAGACCCAGTACTTC

V: TRBV2
size: few
J: TRBJ2-7
D: TRBD2
CDR3: CASMREGYEQYF
DNA: TGTGCCAGCATGCGGGAGGGTTACGAGCAGTACTTC

V: TRBV30
size: -
J: TRBJ2-7
D: -
CDR3: CAWRGDSYEQYF
DNA: TGTGCCTGGAGGGGAGATTCCTACGAGCAGTACTTC

V: TRBV5-5
size: -
J: TRBJ1-2
D: TRBD1
CDR3: CASRPRDSNYGYTF
DNA: TGTGCCAGCAGGCCCCGGGACAGTAACTATGGCTACACCTTC

V: TRBV5-1
size: -
J: TRBJ2-7
D: TRBD2
CDR3: CASSLGAGGGSYEQYF
DNA: TGCGCCAGCAGCTTGGGGGCGGGAGGTGGCTCCTACGAGCAGTACTTC

V: TRBV19
size: -
J: TRBJ2-3
D: -
CDR3: CASIQGGSTDTQYF
DNA: TGTGCCAGTATTCAGGGCGGGAGCACAGATACGCAGTATTTT

V: TRBV20-1
size: -
J: TRBJ2-3
D: TRBD2
CDR3: CSADTSGPQYF
DNA: TGCAGTGCTGATACTAGCGGGCCGCAGTATTTT

V: TRBV7-2
size: -
J: TRBJ2-7
D: TRBD2
CDR3: CASSSWTSGASYEQYF
DNA: TGTGCCAGCAGCTCGTGGACTAGCGGGGCTTCCTACGAGCAGTACTTC

V: TRBV6-6
size: -
J: TRBJ1-2
D: -
CDR3: CASSSLSAGTYGYTF
DNA: TGTGCCAGCAGTTCCCTTTCAGCAGGGACCTATGGCTACACCTTC

V: TRBV4-1
size: -
J: TRBJ2-7
D: -
CDR3: CASSQSPQGIYEQYF
DNA: TGCGCCAGCAGCCAGAGCCCGCAAGGAATCTACGAGCAGTACTTC

V: TRBV19
size: few
J: TRBJ1-1
D: -
CDR3: CASSMAFLPNTEAFF
DNA: TGTGCCAGTAGTATGGCTTTTTTACCGAACACTGAAGCTTTCTTT

V: TRBV10-2
size: few
J: TRBJ1-2
D: -
CDR3: CASSEIVGGDGYTF
DNA: TGCGCCAGCAGTGAGATAGTAGGAGGGGATGGCTACACCTTC

V: TRBV18
size: -
J: TRBJ1-2
D: TRBD1
CDR3: CASSPVGTGGYTF
DNA: TGTGCCAGCTCACCAGTCGGGACAGGGGGCTACACCTTC

V: TRBV28
size: -
J: TRBJ1-5
D: -
CDR3: CASVPAGLGNQPQHF
DNA: TGTGCCAGCGTTCCGGCAGGGCTGGGCAATCAGCCCCAGCATTTT

V: TRBV10-2
size: -
J: TRBJ1-1
D: -
CDR3: CASVGSSTEAFF
DNA: TGCGCCAGCGTCGGGAGCTCTACTGAAGCTTTCTTT

V: TRBV11-2
size: -
J: TRBJ2-7
D: TRBD2
CDR3: CASSPSRLAYEQYF
DNA: TGTGCCAGCAGCCCCAGTCGACTAGCTTACGAGCAGTACTTC

V: TRBV19
size: -
J: TRBJ1-2
D: TRBD1
CDR3: CASRGTGEGYGYTF
DNA: TGTGCCAGCCGGGGGACAGGGGAGGGCTATGGCTACACCTTC

V: TRBV7-2
size: -
J: TRBJ1-1
D: TRBD1
CDR3: CASSLTGLTEAFF
DNA: TGTGCCAGCAGCTTGACAGGGCTCACTGAAGCTTTCTTT

V: TRBV15
size: -
J: TRBJ2-5
D: -
CDR3: CATSRDSQTQYF
DNA: TGTGCCACCAGCAGAGATTCGCAGACCCAGTACTTC

V: TRBV6-5
size: few
J: TRBJ1-2
D: -
CDR3: CASSHTGNYGYTF
DNA: TGTGCCAGCAGTCACACAGGGAACTATGGCTACACCTTC

V: TRBV7-9
size: once
J: TRBJ2-6
D: TRBD2
CDR3: CASSSSLAGGLTGANVLTF
DNA: TGTGCCAGCAGCTCCAGCCTAGCGGGAGGATTAACTGGGGCCAACGTCCTGACTTTC

V: TRBV7-9
size: -
J: TRBJ2-2
D: -
CDR3: CASTKEGNTGELFF
DNA: TGTGCCAGCACCAAAGAGGGTAACACCGGGGAGCTGTTTTTT

V: TRBV29-1
size: -
J: TRBJ1-3
D: -
CDR3: CSVGKEHFHSGNTIYF
DNA: TGCAGCGTTGGGAAAGAACACTTCCACTCTGGAAACACCATATATTTT

V: TRBV27
size: -
J: TRBJ1-4
D: -
CDR3: CATSQGFATNEKLFF
DNA: TGTGCCACCTCTCAGGGGTTCGCAACTAATGAAAAACTGTTTTTT

V: TRBV9
size: -
J: TRBJ2-3
D: -
CDR3: CASSVKSSRTDTQYF
DNA: TGTGCCAGCAGCGTAAAAAGTTCGAGGACAGATACGCAGTATTTT

V: TRBV27
size: -
J: TRBJ2-7
D: TRBD2
CDR3: CASSGTSGYEQYF
DNA: TGTGCCAGCAGTGGGACTAGCGGTTACGAGCAGTACTTC

V: TRBV5-5
size: -
J: TRBJ1-1
D: TRBD1
CDR3: CASSFSDRGMNTEAFF
DNA: TGTGCCAGCAGCTTTAGCGACAGGGGGATGAACACTGAAGCTTTCTTT

V: TRBV5-4
size: -
J: TRBJ2-7
D: TRBD1
CDR3: CASSAAHRDRPLEQYF
DNA: TGTGCCAGCAGCGCCGCCCACCGGGACAGACCCCTCGAGCAGTACTTC

V: TRBV19
size: -
J: TRBJ2-7
D: TRBD1
CDR3: CASSIAPDRATYEQYF
DNA: TGTGCCAGTAGTATAGCCCCGGACAGGGCCACCTACGAGCAGTACTTC

V: TRBV28
size: -
J: TRBJ1-5
D: TRBD1
CDR3: CASSLWTGGPGNQPQHF
DNA: TGTGCCAGCAGCCTCTGGACAGGGGGCCCGGGCAATCAGCCCCAGCATTTT

V: TRBV5-1
size: few
J: TRBJ2-7
D: TRBD1
CDR3: CASSLGQGIEQYF
DNA: TGCGCCAGCAGCTTGGGACAGGGCATCGAGCAGTACTTC

V: TRBV6-1
size: -
J: TRBJ1-1
D: TRBD1
CDR3: CASQDRATEAFF
DNA: TGTGCCAGCCAAGACAGGGCCACTGAAGCTTTCTTT

V: TRBV19
size: -
J: TRBJ2-6
D: -
CDR3: CASRSTGPGTSGANVLTF
DNA: TGTGCCAGTAGATCGACAGGACCTGGAACTTCTGGGGCCAACGTCCTGACTTTC

V: TRBV6-1
size: -
J: TRBJ2-1
D: TRBD2
CDR3: CASSETGTRGNEQFF
DNA: TGTGCCAGCAGTGAGACCGGGACTAGGGGCAATGAGCAGTTCTTC

V: TRBV18
size: -
J: TRBJ2-2
D: -
CDR3: CASGNVKGTGELFF
DNA: TGTGCCAGCGGAAATGTAAAGGGCACCGGGGAGCTGTTTTTT

V: TRBV6-5
size: once
J: TRBJ1-2
D: -
CDR3: CASKSRTATYTF
DNA: TGTGCCAGCAAGTCTAGGACAGCCACCTACACCTTC

V: TRBV5-6
size: -
J: TRBJ2-5
D: TRBD1
CDR3: CASSFLETGEATQYF
DNA: TGTGCCAGCAGCTTTCTTGAGACAGGGGAGGCGACCCAGTACTTC

V: TRBV5-1
size: -
J: TRBJ2-3
D: -
CDR3: CASSTWMLDTQYF
DNA: TGCGCCAGCAGCACTTGGATGCTAGATACGCAGTATTTT

V: TRBV2
size: -
J: TRBJ1-5
D: -
CDR3: CASRAQQGARQPQHF
DNA: TGTGCCAGCAGGGCCCAACAGGGCGCGCGACAGCCCCAGCATTTT

V: TRBV6-5
size: -
J: TRBJ2-1
D: -
CDR3: CASSYTGGYYEQFF
DNA: TGTGCCAGCAGTTACACTGGAGGGTATTATGAGCAGTTCTTC

V: TRBV5-1
size: -
J: TRBJ2-1
D: -
CDR3: CASSPQRPEANNEQFF
DNA: TGCGCCAGCTCTCCGCAGCGGCCCGAGGCGAACAATGAGCAGTTCTTC